This T cell receptor (beta chain) came from a study of T cell repertoires in cytomegalovirus infection. For the study at large: Public TCR beta signature analysis indicated the presence of both CMV infection and matching HLA type.

Each CDR3 protein is one row after TCRdb ran MiXCR on the reads. The data show more than 150,000 distinct CDR3 sequences, roughly 19% seen once. The table lists this clonotype with a count of one. Its antigen is unknown. Findings of the study overall: What dominated the ex vivo response were HLA-C-restricted CMV-specific TCR beta clonotypes. Carriers of CMV and the relevant HLA type were discriminated by public TCR beta frequency.

The CDR3 length is 17 residues. The germline CDR1 and CDR2 sequences are DFQATT and SNEGSKA (reference sequence). J lost 6 bases, V lost 0 bases, and 13 bases had no gene match. The rearrangement uses TRBV20-1 and TRBJ2-3; 9 bases map to TRBD2. The receptor was derived from a human donor in good health (CMV status not recorded). Some clones in this sample may be carry-over from other donors' samples. Sequencing was done on a sample of PBMCs. The CDR3 sequence: CSARDRVSGRTFDTQYF. Written as DNA, the CDR3 is TGCAGTGCTAGAGATCGAGTGAGCGGGAGGACGTTTGATACGCAGTATTTT.